This TCR beta chain was profiled in a study of control samples from healthy donors and cancer patients. Germline V gene sequence: CDR1 SGHVS, CDR2 FNYEAQ. Trimming took off 0 bases at V and 6 bases at J, with 11 bases between the two ends. There are 14 residues in the CDR3. TCRdb's table, derived via immunoSEQ multiplex PCR, lists solely in-frame clones and lacks some. This table holds 11,000 to 15,000 clones, approximately 80% found once. Sequenced material: formalin-fixed, paraffin-embedded tissue. The chain uses TRBV7-6 and TRBJ2-5; possibly TRBD2 for D (6 bases). The TCR was taken from a female donor with lung cancer. The CDR3 here is CASSLAGTLKTQYF. CDR3 nucleotide sequence: TGTGCCAGCAGCTTAGCCGGGACTCTTAAGACCCAGTACTTC.